Listed below are T cell receptor beta chains from one sample, sequenced in a study of T cell changes during pregnancy in multiple sclerosis. The table came from immunoSEQ multiplex PCR; TCRdb's copy has only in-frame clones and leaves some out. This sample carries under 85,000 clones, around nine tenths of them seen once, and the ten largest clones take roughly 0.44%. Here the sequenced sample was CD4+ T cells from peripheral blood mononuclear cells, taken in the second trimester of pregnancy. These receptors came from a female donor with multiple sclerosis, enrolled in a pregnancy study. Each CDR3 is given with its conserved first and last residue. The order of the fields is clone size, J gene, D gene, V gene, CDR3 protein, CDR3 DNA. A D gene is named only where the DNA matches it firmly. Size values are once, few and many counts, or a class for expanded clones, and some rows have none.

>once|TRBJ2-7|TRBD1|TRBV4-1
CASSHQPGQGLYEQYF
TGCGCCAGCAGCCACCAGCCGGGACAGGGTCTCTACGAGCAGTACTTC
>once|TRBJ1-2|TRBD1|TRBV28
CASSWDYRGPTYGYTF
TGTGCCAGCAGTTGGGATTACAGGGGGCCTACCTATGGCTACACCTTC
>few|TRBJ1-1|NA|TRBV29-1
CSVEGRLLGTEAFF
TGCAGCGTCGAGGGGAGGTTACTTGGCACTGAAGCTTTCTTT
>NA|TRBJ1-3|TRBD1|TRBV7-2
CASSRPGQGGDNSGNTIYF
TGTGCCAGCAGCCGCCCGGGACAGGGGGGGGACAACTCTGGAAACACCATATATTTT
>once|TRBJ2-5|TRBD1|TRBV7-3
CASSFDRGETQYF
TGTGCCAGCAGCTTTGACAGGGGAGAGACCCAGTACTTC
>NA|TRBJ2-7|NA|TRBV11-1
CASSQPTGGTISYEQYF
TGTGCCAGCAGCCAACCCACTGGAGGGACCATCTCCTACGAGCAGTACTTC
>NA|TRBJ1-3|NA|TRBV5-1
CASSLTGTGNTIYF
TGCGCCAGCAGCTTGACAGGGACTGGAAACACCATATATTTT
>NA|TRBJ1-1|NA|TRBV15
CATSREYRVNTEAFF
TGTGCCACCAGCAGAGAGTACAGGGTGAACACTGAAGCTTTCTTT
>once|TRBJ2-1|TRBD1|TRBV7-6
CASSPGQGRQIEQFF
TGTGCCAGCAGCCCAGGACAGGGTAGGCAGATTGAGCAGTTCTTC
>NA|TRBJ2-3|NA|TRBV5-1
CASSLVVGVADTQYF
TGCGCCAGCAGCTTGGTGGTGGGAGTGGCAGATACGCAGTATTTT
>once|TRBJ1-2|NA|TRBV21-1
CASSERRIYGYTF
TGTGCCAGCAGCGAGCGACGGATCTATGGCTACACCTTC
>NA|TRBJ2-5|NA|TRBV7-7
CASSFARGETQYF
TGTGCTAGCAGCTTCGCTAGAGGAGAGACCCAGTACTTC
>NA|TRBJ2-5|NA|TRBV5-5
CASSVQGRETQYF
TGTGCCAGCAGCGTACAGGGACGAGAGACCCAGTACTTC
>NA|TRBJ2-5|NA|TRBV11-2
CASSLSLGTEETQYF
TGTGCCAGCAGCTTATCCCTAGGCACGGAGGAGACCCAGTACTTC
>NA|TRBJ2-2|TRBD2|TRBV29-1
CSGKTSGGPGELFF
TGCAGCGGGAAGACTAGCGGGGGACCCGGGGAGCTGTTTTTT
>NA|TRBJ2-1|TRBD1|TRBV7-6
CASSSRPDRGSYNEQFF
TGTGCCAGCAGCTCCCGACCAGACAGGGGGTCCTACAATGAGCAGTTCTTC
>once|TRBJ1-1|TRBD1|TRBV19
CASSRQGARNTEAFF
TGTGCCAGTAGTAGGCAGGGGGCGCGGAACACTGAAGCTTTCTTT
>NA|TRBJ2-2|TRBD2|TRBV9
CASSPRGGLTTGELFF
TGTGCCAGCAGCCCGCGGGGGGGCCTGACAACCGGGGAGCTGTTTTTT
>NA|TRBJ1-6|TRBD1|TRBV6-5
CACGQGGNSPLHF
TGTGCCTGTGGACAGGGGGGGAATTCACCCCTCCACTTT
>NA|TRBJ2-1|TRBD2|TRBV4-2
CASSLTSGSRNEQFF
TGTGCCAGCAGTCTAACTAGCGGGAGTCGGAATGAGCAGTTCTTC
>few|TRBJ2-1|TRBD2|TRBV6-5
CARRGDEQFF
TGTGCCAGGCGGGGGGATGAGCAGTTCTTC
>once|TRBJ1-5|TRBD1|TRBV30
CAWSLDRGGQPQHF
TGTGCCTGGAGTCTGGACAGGGGCGGTCAGCCCCAGCATTTT
>NA|TRBJ1-2|NA|TRBV5-1
CASSDGYGYTF
TGCGCCAGCAGCGACGGGTATGGCTACACCTTC
>NA|TRBJ2-7|NA|TRBV19
CASTINLWSYEQYF
TGTGCCAGTACTATCAATCTGTGGAGCTACGAGCAGTACTTC
>NA|TRBJ1-2|NA|TRBV5-6
CASSSGTEVYGYTF
TGTGCCAGCAGCTCCGGGACTGAAGTTTATGGCTACACCTTC
>few|TRBJ2-2|NA|TRBV15
CATSRDRMNTGELFF
TGTGCCACCAGCAGAGACAGGATGAACACCGGGGAGCTGTTTTTT
>few|TRBJ2-5|TRBD1|TRBV30
CAWRKQGAGTQYF
TGTGCCTGGAGAAAACAGGGGGCAGGGACCCAGTACTTC
>NA|TRBJ1-6|TRBD1|TRBV6-6
CASRGTPGQGNSPLHF
TGTGCCAGCAGGGGAACTCCGGGACAGGGGAATTCACCCCTCCACTTT
>NA|TRBJ2-4|TRBD1|TRBV27
CASSRGTGGALLAKNIQYF
TGTGCCAGCAGTCGAGGGACAGGGGGCGCCCTACTAGCCAAAAACATTCAGTACTTC
>NA|TRBJ2-7|NA|TRBV4-1
CASSQNQGTYEQYF
TGCGCCAGCAGCCAAAACCAGGGTACCTACGAGCAGTACTTC
>few|TRBJ1-6|TRBD1|TRBV27
CASSPRTGQGSPLHF
TGTGCCAGCAGCCCTCGGACAGGGCAGGGTTCACCCCTCCACTTT
>NA|TRBJ1-1|NA|TRBV18
CASSPLPTGTPNTEAFF
TGTGCCAGCTCACCACTGCCCACCGGGACACCGAACACTGAAGCTTTCTTT
>NA|TRBJ1-1|TRBD1|TRBV30
CAKDRGFGTEAFF
TGTGCCAAGGACAGGGGTTTCGGCACTGAAGCTTTCTTT